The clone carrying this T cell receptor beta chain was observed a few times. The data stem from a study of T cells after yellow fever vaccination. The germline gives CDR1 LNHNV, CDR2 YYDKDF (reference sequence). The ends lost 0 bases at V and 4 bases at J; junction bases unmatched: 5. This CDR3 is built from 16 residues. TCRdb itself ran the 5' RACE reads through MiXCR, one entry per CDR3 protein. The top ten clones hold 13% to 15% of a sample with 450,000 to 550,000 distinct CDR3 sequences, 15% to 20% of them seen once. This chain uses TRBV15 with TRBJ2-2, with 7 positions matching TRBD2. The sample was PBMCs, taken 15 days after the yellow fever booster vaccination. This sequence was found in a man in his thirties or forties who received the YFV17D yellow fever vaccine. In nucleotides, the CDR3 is TGTGCCACCAGCAGAGAGGGGGGGTCCACCACCGGGGAGCTGTTTTTT. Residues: CATSREGGSTTGELFF.